This TCR beta chain was recovered during a study of beta chain features in type 1 diabetes. The study, taken as a whole, reports: Patients with Type 1 diabetes showed moderately but significantly shorter TCRB CDR3s in all four CD4+ subsets.

The whole isolated RNA underwent reverse transcription, so sequencing captured expressed TCRB transcripts. Generated by immunoSEQ multiplex PCR, the TCRdb table keeps only in-frame clones and is missing some. The sample comprises 300,000 to 350,000 clones, about a tenth of which are singletons, and roughly 1% rests with the top ten. Germline CDR1 SGHRS, CDR2 YFSETQ. This CDR3 is 14 amino acids long. Between the trimmed V and J ends, which lost 1 base and 5 bases, there was a span of 12 bases. About this clone itself: Its antigen is not known.

This sequence joins TRBV5-1 and TRBJ1-1; the D gene is possibly TRBD1 (5 bases). The clonotype originates from a man aged 25 to 45 with type 1 diabetes. Sequenced sample: central memory CD4+ T cells from blood. The CDR3 bases are TGCGCCAGCAGCTTGAGCCAGGGCGGAACTGAAGCTTTCTTT. Amino acids: CASSLSQGGTEAFF. The full variable domain, rest sourced from reference TRBV5-1 and TRBJ1-1, is KAGVTQTPRYLIKTRGQQVTLSCSPISGHRSVSWYQQTPGQGLQFLFEYFSETQRNKGNFPGRFSGRQFSNSRSEMNVSTLELGDSALYLCASSLSQGGTEAFFGQGTRLTVV.